This TCR beta chain was obtained from a study of blood T cell repertoires in COVID-19 (dated by TCRdb to about 2020). With respect to the entire study: Samples covering the acute and convalescent phases of COVID-19 were provided by collaborators in the United States, Italy and Spain. Deeply sampled blood TCRbeta repertoires from subjects exposed to, actively infected with, or recovered from COVID-19 were included in the dataset. The material from the prospective study consisted of cDNA or gDNA derived from T cells, B-cell-depleted T cells, or PBMCs. Samples were obtained from the ongoing ImmuneRACE study (first 160 participants) and from 950 to 1,500 subjects provided by 6 global collaborators. Sample metadata almost always included a de-identified subject ID, COVID-19 status, age in years and sex. HLA class I and class II types, where available, came from metadata supplied by the sample provider rather than from assay-based typing. The repertoires were released in a freely available public database intended as a resource for research on the immune response to SARS-CoV-2.

Study-level results and caveats: Clinical and demographic metadata were provided uncurated, with the amount varying by source and participant.

Participants in the prospective study were enrolled through a virtual design, were aged roughly 18 to 100 years, and lived in roughly 26 United States geographic areas. In the prospective study, participants were assigned to cohorts based on the clinical history participants reported in a screening survey and a study questionnaire. Recovered participants in ImmuneRACE Cohort 3 were defined by two consecutive negative NP/OP PCR tests, clearance by a healthcare professional, or resolution of symptoms. In the prospective study, mobile phlebotomists collected whole blood, serum and a nasopharyngeal or oropharyngeal swab from each participant. Participants in the prospective study had the option to provide additional blood draws and questionnaires over an approximately 2-month period. Prospective study blood samples were shipped either frozen or at room temperature before DNA extraction. TCRbeta CDR3 regions were amplified from genomic DNA using the immunoSEQ Assay, a bias-controlled multiplex PCR. Under the source paper's analysis protocol: Within the assay, amplification of reference gene primers was used to estimate how many nucleated cells each sample contained. To quantify the absolute abundance of each unique TCRbeta CDR3 rearrangement, sequence reads were collapsed and filtered. Productive Simpson clonality was computed per sample as the square root of Simpson's diversity index over productive rearrangements. TCRdb provides this immuneACCESS table in a form limited to in-frame rearrangements. Some clones are lacking; in checked studies, under half of them reflect an unresolved V gene, and why the rest are absent is not known. Clone size and V and J calls were adopted from that table, with D and trimming inferred from the DNA. Present in this sample are more than 100,000 clones, around 83% of which were seen just once. The biggest ten clones account for about 4% of the sample.

Concerning this clone itself: Its antigen is unknown. Nothing much larger sits one base from this clone, and base qualities are not available.

Based on the germline V gene, the CDR1 and CDR2 sequences are MGHRA and YSYEKL. There are 18 amino acids in the CDR3, from cysteine to phenylalanine inclusive. The read is trimmed to its CDR3 DNA, 54 bases read in frame from base 1. Relative to germline, V is 4 bases shorter and J is 3 bases shorter, with 19 bases between their ends. The source is a woman aged 25 to 45 who had recovered from COVID-19. This sequence uses TRBV4-1 and TRBJ2-6; the D gene cannot be resolved reliably. The source material was PBMCs or T cells enriched from blood (not recorded which). CDR3 protein: CASSLSPPGRSGANVLTF. The nucleotide sequence reads as follows: TGCGCCAGCAGCCTCTCACCCCCAGGCAGAAGTGGGGCCAACGTCCTGACTTTC.